This T cell receptor beta chain was sequenced for a study of T-cell reconstitution after alpha-beta-depleted transplantation in children. Library preparation (for TCRbeta) was performed with unique molecular identifiers. TCRdb passed the PCR reads through MiXCR, listing each CDR3 protein once. The sample has more than 450,000 distinct CDR3 sequences, 18% seen once. This clonotype was found a few times. The length of the CDR3 is 18 residues. Germline V lookup: CDR1 DFQATT, CDR2 SNEGSKA (reference sequence). V trimming: 2 bases; J trimming: 1 base; junction bases outside the gene matches: 9. The sequences come from PBMCs from the stem cell graft donor, collected from the stem cell graft. The genes are TRBV20-1 and TRBJ2-2; 11 nucleotides align to TRBD2. This receptor was taken from a human donor who donated a stem cell graft to a child with acute lymphoblastic leukemia. For the CDR3, the DNA is TGCAGTGCTAGAAGACTAGCGGGAACTTTTCGGAACACCGGGGAGCTGTTTTTT. Amino acid sequence: CSARRLAGTFRNTGELFF.